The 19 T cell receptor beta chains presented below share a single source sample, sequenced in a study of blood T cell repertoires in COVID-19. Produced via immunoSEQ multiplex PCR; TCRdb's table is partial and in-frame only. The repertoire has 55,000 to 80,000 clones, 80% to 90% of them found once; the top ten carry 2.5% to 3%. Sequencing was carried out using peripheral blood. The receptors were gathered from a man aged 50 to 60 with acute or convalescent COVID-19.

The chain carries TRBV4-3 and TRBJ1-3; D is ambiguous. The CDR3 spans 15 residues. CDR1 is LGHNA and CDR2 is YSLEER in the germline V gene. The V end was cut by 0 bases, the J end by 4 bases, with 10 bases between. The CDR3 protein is CASSQERREGNTIYF. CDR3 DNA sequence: TGCGCCAGCAGCCAAGAACGGAGGGAAGGAAACACCATATATTTT.

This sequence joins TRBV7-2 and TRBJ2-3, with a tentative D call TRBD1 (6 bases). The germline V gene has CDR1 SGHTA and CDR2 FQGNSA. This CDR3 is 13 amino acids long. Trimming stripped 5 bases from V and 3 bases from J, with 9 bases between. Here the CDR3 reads CASSRGMTDTQYF. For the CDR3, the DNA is TGTGCCAGCAGCAGGGGGATGACAGATACGCAGTATTTT. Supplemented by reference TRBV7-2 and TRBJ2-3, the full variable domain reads GAGVSQSPSNKVTEKGKDVELRCDPISGHTALYWYRQSLGQGLEFLIYFQGNSAPDKSGLPSDRFSAERTGGSVSTLTIQRTQQEDSAVYLCASSRGMTDTQYFGPGTRLTVL.

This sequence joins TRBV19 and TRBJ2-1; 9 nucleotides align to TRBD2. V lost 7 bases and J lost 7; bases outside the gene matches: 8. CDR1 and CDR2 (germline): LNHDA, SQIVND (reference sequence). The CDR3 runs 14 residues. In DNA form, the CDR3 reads TGTGCCAGTAAAGATAGCGGGAGAGCGAATGAGCAGTTCTTC. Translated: CASKDSGRANEQFF. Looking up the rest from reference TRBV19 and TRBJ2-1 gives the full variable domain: DGGITQSPKYLFRKEGQNVTLSCEQNLNHDAMYWYRQDPGQGLRLIYYSQIVNDFQKGDIAEGYSVSREKKESFPLTVTSAQKNPTAFYLCASKDSGRANEQFFGPGTRLTVL.

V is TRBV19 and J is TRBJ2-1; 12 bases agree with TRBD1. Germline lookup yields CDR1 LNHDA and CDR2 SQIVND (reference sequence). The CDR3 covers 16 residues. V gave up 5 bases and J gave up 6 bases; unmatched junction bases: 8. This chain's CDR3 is CASSPWDRGRSNEQFF. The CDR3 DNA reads TGTGCCAGTAGTCCCTGGGACAGGGGGCGCAGCAATGAGCAGTTCTTC.

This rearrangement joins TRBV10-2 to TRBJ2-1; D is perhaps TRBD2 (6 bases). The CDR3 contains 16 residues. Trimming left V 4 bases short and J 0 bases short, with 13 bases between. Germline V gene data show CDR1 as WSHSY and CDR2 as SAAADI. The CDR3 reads CASSGSGRISYNEQFF. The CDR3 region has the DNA TGCGCCAGCAGTGGTTCAGGGAGGATCTCCTACAATGAGCAGTTCTTC.

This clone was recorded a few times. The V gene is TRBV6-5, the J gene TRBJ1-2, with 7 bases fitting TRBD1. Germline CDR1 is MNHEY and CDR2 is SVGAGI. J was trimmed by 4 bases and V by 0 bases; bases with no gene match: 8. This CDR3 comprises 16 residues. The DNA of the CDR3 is TGTGCCAGCAGTTACTCGCGGACAGGAGGGGGCTATGGCTACACCTTC. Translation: CASSYSRTGGGYGYTF.

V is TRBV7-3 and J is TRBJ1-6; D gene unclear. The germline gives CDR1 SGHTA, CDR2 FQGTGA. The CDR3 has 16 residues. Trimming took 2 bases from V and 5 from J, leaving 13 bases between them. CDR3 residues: CASSLGPGKNNSPLHF. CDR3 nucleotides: TGTGCCAGCAGCTTAGGCCCCGGGAAGAATAATTCACCCCTCCACTTT.

The CDR3 DNA is TGCGCCAGCAGCAAACTGATACAGGGGACTGGAAACACCATATATTTT. Translating it yields CASSKLIQGTGNTIYF. J is TRBJ1-3 and V is TRBV5-1, with TRBD1 matching over 7 bases. The V and J ends lost 4 bases and 2 bases, in that order; junction bases with no gene match: 9. CDR1 is SGHRS, CDR2 YFSETQ, per germline. The CDR3 runs 16 residues.

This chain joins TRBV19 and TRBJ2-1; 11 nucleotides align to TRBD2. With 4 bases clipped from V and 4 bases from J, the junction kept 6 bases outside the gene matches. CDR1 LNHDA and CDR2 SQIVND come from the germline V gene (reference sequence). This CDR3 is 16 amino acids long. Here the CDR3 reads CASSKIAGGPYNEQFF. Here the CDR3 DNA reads TGTGCCAGTAGTAAAATAGCGGGAGGGCCATACAATGAGCAGTTCTTC.

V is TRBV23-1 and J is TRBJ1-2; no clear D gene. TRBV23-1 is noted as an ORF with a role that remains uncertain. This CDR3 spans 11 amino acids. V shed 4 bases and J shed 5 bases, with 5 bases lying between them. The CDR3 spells CASSLGYGYTF. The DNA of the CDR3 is TGCGCCAGCAGTCTCGGTTATGGCTACACCTTC.

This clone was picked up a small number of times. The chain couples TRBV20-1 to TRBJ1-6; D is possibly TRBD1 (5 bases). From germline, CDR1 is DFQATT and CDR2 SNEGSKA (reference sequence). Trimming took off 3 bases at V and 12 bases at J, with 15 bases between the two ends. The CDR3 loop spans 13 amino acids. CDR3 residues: CSASRQGLVPLHF. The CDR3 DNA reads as TGCAGTGCTAGTAGGCAGGGTTTGGTACCCCTCCACTTT.

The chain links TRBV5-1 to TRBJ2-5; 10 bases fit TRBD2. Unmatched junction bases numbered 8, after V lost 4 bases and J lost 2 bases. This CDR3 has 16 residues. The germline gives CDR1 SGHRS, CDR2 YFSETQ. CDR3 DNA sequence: TGCGCCAGCAGCGGCTCTAGCGGGAGTACTCAAGAGACCCAGTACTTC. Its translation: CASSGSSGSTQETQYF.

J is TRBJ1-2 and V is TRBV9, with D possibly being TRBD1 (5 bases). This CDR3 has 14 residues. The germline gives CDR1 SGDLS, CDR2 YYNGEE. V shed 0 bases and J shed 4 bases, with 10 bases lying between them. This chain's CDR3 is CASSVALGGYGYTF. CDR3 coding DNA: TGTGCCAGCAGCGTAGCTTTGGGGGGCTATGGCTACACCTTC.

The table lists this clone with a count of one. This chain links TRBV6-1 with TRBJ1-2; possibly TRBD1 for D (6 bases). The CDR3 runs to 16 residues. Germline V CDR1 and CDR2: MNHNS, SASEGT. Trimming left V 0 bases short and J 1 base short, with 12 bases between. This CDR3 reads CASSEARGRGNYGYTF. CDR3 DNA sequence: TGTGCCAGCAGTGAAGCTAGGGGCAGGGGTAACTATGGCTACACCTTC.

CDR3 residues: CASSSRQGASPLHF. DNA of the CDR3: TGTGCCAGCAGCTCCCGACAGGGCGCGTCACCCCTCCACTTT. The chain combines TRBV7-2 with TRBJ1-6; 7 bases map to TRBD1. The CDR3 consists of 14 residues. Trimming at V came to 4 bases and at J to 10 bases, leaving 7 bases not matched to a gene. Germline V gives CDR1 SGHTA, CDR2 FQGNSA.

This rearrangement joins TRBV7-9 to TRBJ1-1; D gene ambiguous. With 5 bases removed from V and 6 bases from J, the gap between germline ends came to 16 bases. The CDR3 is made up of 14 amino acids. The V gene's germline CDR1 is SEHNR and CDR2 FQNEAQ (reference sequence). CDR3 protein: CASSMTSGPPEAFF. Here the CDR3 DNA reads TGTGCCAGCAGCATGACGAGCGGACCACCTGAAGCTTTCTTT.

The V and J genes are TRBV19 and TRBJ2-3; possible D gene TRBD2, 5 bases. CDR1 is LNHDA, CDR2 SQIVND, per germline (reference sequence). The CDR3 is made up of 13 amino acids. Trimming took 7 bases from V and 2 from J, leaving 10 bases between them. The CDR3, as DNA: TGTGCCAGTACCCTAGCCGACACAGATACGCAGTATTTT. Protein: CASTLADTDTQYF.

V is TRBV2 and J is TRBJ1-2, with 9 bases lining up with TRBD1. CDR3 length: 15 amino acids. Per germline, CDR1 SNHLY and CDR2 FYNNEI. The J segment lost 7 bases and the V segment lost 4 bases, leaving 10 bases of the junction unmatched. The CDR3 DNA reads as TGTGCCAGCAGTGGTGGGGACAGGGAGCGTCCTGGCTACACCTTC. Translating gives CASSGGDRERPGYTF.

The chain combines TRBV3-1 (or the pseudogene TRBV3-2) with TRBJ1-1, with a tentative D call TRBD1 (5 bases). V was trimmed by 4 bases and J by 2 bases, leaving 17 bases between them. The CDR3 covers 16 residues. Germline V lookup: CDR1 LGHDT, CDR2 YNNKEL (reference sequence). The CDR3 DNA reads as TGTGCCAGCAGCCCATCCCCTTTGGGGCCCAACACTGAAGCTTTCTTT. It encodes CASSPSPLGPNTEAFF.